This T cell receptor beta chain was profiled in a study of beta chain features in type 1 diabetes. Sorted populations all had greater than 95% purity. Notes on the study in general: Type 1 diabetes patients had TCRB CDR3s that were shorter (moderately but significantly so) in all four CD4+ subsets.

The entirety of the isolated RNA underwent reverse transcription, so expressed TCRB transcripts were sequenced. The assay was immunoSEQ multiplex PCR, and TCRdb's table has in-frame clones only and misses some. Of 550,000 to 850,000 clones listed, about an eighth are singletons. Looked up from germline, CDR1 is SEHNR and CDR2 is FQNEAQ (reference sequence). The CDR3 length is 15 residues. V dropped 3 bases and J dropped 0 bases, with 8 bases sitting between them. Remarks on this clone: Its antigen is unidentified.

The V call is TRBV7-9, the J call TRBJ2-2; perhaps TRBD2 as D (7 bases). Sequencing input: naive CD4+ T cells from blood. The TCR originated in a man between 18 and 35 years old with type 1 diabetes. The CDR3 sequence is CASSLRGPNTGELFF. The DNA for the CDR3 is TGTGCCAGCAGCTTGCGGGGGCCGAACACCGGGGAGCTGTTTTTT.